Shown below are 8 T cell receptor beta chains from a single sample sequenced in a study of Graves' ophthalmopathy and Graves' hyperthyroidism. Transcripts of RNA were the source for amplifying TCR beta CDR3 regions. HTBI primers were used in a first-round RT-PCR, which preceded a second-round multiplex PCR. One entry per CDR3 protein, called by TCRdb with MiXCR from the multiplex PCR reads. The sample consists of about 740,000 distinct CDR3 sequences, roughly two fifths of them appearing once. Source material: peripheral blood. These receptors all stem from an adult man with Graves' ophthalmopathy.

This clonotype appeared many times. V is TRBV25-1 and J is TRBJ1-6, with D tentatively TRBD1 (5 bases). The V gene lost 4 bases and the J gene lost 5 bases, with 9 bases spanning the gap. The V gene's germline CDR1 is MGHDK and CDR2 SYGVNS. The CDR3 has 14 amino acids. The CDR3, as DNA: TGTGCCAGCAGTGGACAGACCGATAATTCACCCCTCCACTTT. Amino acid sequence: CASSGQTDNSPLHF.

The chain couples TRBV3-1 to TRBJ2-7, with a weak D call TRBD1 (6 bases). Per the germline V gene, CDR1 is LGHDT and CDR2 is YNNKEL (reference sequence). The V and J ends lost 7 bases and 5 bases respectively, with 15 bases between them. This CDR3 contains 13 residues. The CDR3 loop is CASNLRGYHEQYF. The CDR3 DNA reads TGTGCCAGCAACCTGAGGGGGTATCACGAGCAGTACTTC.

The rearrangement links TRBV7-2 to TRBJ1-3; a weak D match, TRBD1 (5 bases). The germline V gene has CDR1 SGHTA and CDR2 FQGNSA. V shed 8 bases and J shed 4 bases, with 12 bases lying between them. There are 13 residues in the CDR3. The CDR3 region is CASARGQGNTIYF. The CDR3 DNA reads as TGTGCCAGCGCTCGGGGCCAGGGAAACACCATATATTTT. Supplemented by reference TRBV7-2 and TRBJ1-3, the full variable domain reads GAGVSQSPSNKVTEKGKDVELRCDPISGHTALYWYRQSLGQGLEFLIYFQGNSAPDKSGLPSDRFSAERTGGSVSTLTIQRTQQEDSAVYLCASARGQGNTIYFGEGSWLTVV.

Many counts were recorded for this clonotype. The CDR3 is CASGAIRRTRANVLTF. The CDR3 DNA follows: TGCGCCAGCGGAGCCATCCGCAGGACTAGGGCCAACGTCCTGACTTTC. This chain joins TRBV10-1 and TRBJ2-6; the D gene is possibly TRBD2 (6 bases). The CDR3 spans 16 residues. Per germline, CDR1 WNHNN and CDR2 SYGVQD (reference sequence). With 8 bases removed from V and 5 bases from J, the gap between germline ends came to 19 bases.

As regards this clonotype: A much larger clone lies one base from this, so it may be a read error. The final CDR3 position lacks the conserved phenylalanine or tryptophan, pointing to a likely read error. This chain uses TRBV29-1 with TRBJ2-5, with D possibly TRBD2 on 6 matching bases. V lost 6 bases, J lost 2 bases, and 13 bases lay in between. The CDR3 sequence is 13 residues long. Germline CDR1 SQVTM, CDR2 ANQGSEA. CDR3 loop: CSVGGPTQETQYL. For the CDR3, the DNA is TGCAGCGTCGGGGGACCGACGCAAGAGACCCAGTACCTC.

At least ten counts were recorded for this clonotype. The V and J genes are TRBV29-1 and TRBJ1-1; unclear D gene. The V gene's germline CDR1 is SQVTM and CDR2 ANQGSEA. V lost 0 bases and J lost 4, with 12 bases in between. CDR3 size: 14 residues. CDR3 residues: CSVEDRPEGTEAFF. CDR3 bases: TGCAGCGTTGAAGATCGCCCCGAGGGCACTGAAGCTTTCTTT.

Many counts were recorded for this clonotype. CDR3 bases: TGTGCCAGCAGCCAAAGGTTCGATTCACCCCTCCACTTT. Its translation: CASSQRFDSPLHF. The genes are TRBV14 and TRBJ1-6; D remains ambiguous. Trimming took off 2 bases at V and 8 bases at J, with 7 bases between the two ends. CDR1 is SGHDN, CDR2 FVKESK, per germline. The CDR3 is made up of 13 amino acids.

The genes are TRBV4-2 and TRBJ1-1; D remains unclear. CDR1 is LGHNA, CDR2 YNFKEQ, per germline. V was shortened by 1 base and J by 1 base, with 16 bases between the two germline ends. CDR3 length: 17 amino acids. CDR3 in DNA: TGTGCCAGCAGCCAAGTGGGCATGAAGGGAACGAACACTGAAGCTTTCTTT. Amino acids: CASSQVGMKGTNTEAFF.